Described below is a single T cell receptor beta chain sequence and its context. Its target is unknown. The authors prepared UMI-labeled TRB cDNA libraries by 5' RACE. TCRdb reprocessed the 5' RACE reads and keeps a single row for each CDR3 protein, giving no DNA. The ten most abundant clones cover around 20% of a sample with 20,000 to 25,000 distinct CDR3 sequences. The data stem from a study of CXCR3-negative and CXCR3-positive naive CD8 T cells. General study findings and limits: TCR interaction strength was inferred from TRB CDR3 physicochemistry, as CD5 matched across naive subsets. The TRBV-TRBJ usage of naive CXCR3-negative and CXCR3-positive cells was similar, but that of memory cells differed.

Germline CDR1 SEHNR, CDR2 FQNEAQ (reference sequence). The CDR3 spans 14 residues. The genes are TRBV7-9 and TRBJ2-1; TCRdb proposes TRBD1, but this gene call is untestable without DNA. The sequenced sample was memory CD8+ T cells from blood. This TCR was sampled from a human donor in good health. Some clones in this sample may be carry-over from other donors' samples. CDR3 in amino acids: CASSGGAPYNEQFF.